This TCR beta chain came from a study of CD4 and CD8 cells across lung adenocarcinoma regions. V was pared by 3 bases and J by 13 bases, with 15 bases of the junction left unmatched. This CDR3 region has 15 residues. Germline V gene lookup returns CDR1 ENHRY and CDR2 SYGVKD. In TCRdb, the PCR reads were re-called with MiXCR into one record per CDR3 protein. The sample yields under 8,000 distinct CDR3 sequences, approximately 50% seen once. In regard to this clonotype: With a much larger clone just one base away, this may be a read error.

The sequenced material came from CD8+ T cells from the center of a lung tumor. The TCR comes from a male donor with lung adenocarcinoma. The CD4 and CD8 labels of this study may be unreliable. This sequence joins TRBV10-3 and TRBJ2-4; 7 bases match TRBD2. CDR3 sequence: CAISELRGGSNEQYF. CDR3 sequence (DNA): TGTGCCATCAGTGAACTTAGGGGCGGGAGCAATGAGCAGTACTTC.